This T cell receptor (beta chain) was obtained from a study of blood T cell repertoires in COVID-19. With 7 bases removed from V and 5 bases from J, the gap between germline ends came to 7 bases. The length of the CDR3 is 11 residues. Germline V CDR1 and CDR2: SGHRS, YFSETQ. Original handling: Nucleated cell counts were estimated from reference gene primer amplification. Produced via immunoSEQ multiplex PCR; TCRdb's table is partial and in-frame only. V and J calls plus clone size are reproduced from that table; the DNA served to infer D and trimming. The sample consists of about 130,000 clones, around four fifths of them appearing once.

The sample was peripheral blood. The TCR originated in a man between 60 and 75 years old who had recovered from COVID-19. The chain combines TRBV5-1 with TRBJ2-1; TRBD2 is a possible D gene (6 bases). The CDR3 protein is CASWEDNEQFF. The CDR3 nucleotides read TGCGCCAGCTGGGAGGACAATGAGCAGTTCTTC.